This T cell receptor beta chain was sequenced during a study of identical twins (TCRdb year 2016). Describing the broader study: To test whether fetal clonotypes persist, this study deep-sequenced TCR alpha and beta repertoires from monozygotic twins, from unrelated adults of various ages, and from cord blood. To rule out contamination, the twin experiments were replicated at different times with different library preparation protocols. General study outcomes and caveats: Because the same donors could not be followed over many years, conclusions were based on cross-sectional statistical analysis. Out-of-frame TCR alpha sharing in monozygotic twins was systematically underestimated by recombination models, whereas sharing between unrelated individuals was in agreement with the recombination models. Compared with coincidental sharing between unrelated individuals, an excess of low generation-probability sequences was observed among out-of-frame TCR alpha sequences shared between twins. Zero-insertion analyses could be partly confounded by invariant T cells such as MAIT and iNKT, although diverse VJ usage argued against such confounding for most clonotypes. Fewer insertions were carried by abundant cord blood beta clonotypes; a weaker similar trend was observed in young adult naive repertoires, while no such trend was observed in memory repertoires. In beta out-of-frame sequences, excess twin sharing was weaker, because having fewer shared sequences lowered the signal-to-noise ratio.

There are a few counts of this clonotype. Its recognized antigen is unknown. The sample holds no much larger clone one base away, and base qualities are not on file. Libraries were constructed by 5' RACE. TCRdb lists the instrument as Illumina HiSeq 2000. A universal primer binding site was introduced by template switching, and a unique molecular identifier was present in the final cDNA, enabling accurate counting of TCR cDNA molecules. Specific primers in the conserved constant-segment region were used to synthesize first-strand cDNA for the TCR alpha and beta chains. To control for contamination, every cDNA library was double barcoded, receiving both a SMART-Mk sample barcode and Illumina barcodes. Two successive PCR steps introduced TruSeq adapter sequences along with Illumina sample barcodes. The Illumina HiSeq platform was used with custom primers to sequence TCR alpha and beta cDNA libraries. Processing in the source paper ran as follows. Unique molecular identifiers were extracted from raw reads with MiGEC, and CDR3 positions were determined with MiXCR. For each individual, recombination models were inferred using an EM algorithm with the repgenHMM and IGoR tools. The tcR package in R was used for shared clonotype analysis, with sharing normalized by the product of cloneset sizes. Out-of-frame nonproductive sequences were analyzed to study raw recombination free of thymic and clonal selection effects. TCRdb applied fastp at Q25 and MiXCR to the public reads, then kept only in-frame beta chains. Records with the same CDR3 protein are collapsed into one entry carrying the most frequent genes and DNA. The V and J calls and clone size are TCRdb's, not the authors'. Counted in this sample were about 900,000 distinct CDR3 sequences; roughly an eighth of them appeared once. The top ten clones comprise under 2% of the sample.

All donors were healthy Caucasians. Three pairs of female monozygotic twins, all aged roughly 18 to 29 years, made up the twin cohort. RNA for TCR libraries was isolated from peripheral blood mononuclear cells. The same data also went into a second study, on yellow fever vaccine responses in identical twins. The second study, in turn, reports: The T cell response to vaccination in identical twins was reported by the authors to appear partly convergent and partly personalized. In identical twins, the study followed T cell clones that responded to the vaccine with precision.

Specimen: PBMCs. This TCR was sampled from a woman aged 18 to 35 in good health.

The sequenced DNA is TGTGCCAGCAGTTATGGGCAGCTCGGCGGGGAGCTGTTTTTT. Its protein reads: CASSYGQLGGELFF. The chain links TRBV6-2 or TRBV6-3 with TRBJ2-2, with no D gene named confidently. From its cysteine to its phenylalanine, the CDR3 spans 14 amino acids. Just CDR3 DNA is preserved here, 42 bases in frame from base 1. V drops 3 bases and J drops 7 bases, leaving 12 bases in between. From the germline V gene, CDR1 is MNHEY and CDR2 is SVGEGT.